The 28 T cell receptor beta chains reported below all come from one sample, sequenced in a study of technical replicates of blood from a few donors. Assay used: immunoSEQ multiplex PCR; TCRdb lists only in-frame clones, some missing. The sample has over 50,000 clones, approximately 86% seen once. The material sequenced was PBMCs. The receptor set was obtained from a human donor in good health. Some clones in this sample may be carry-over from other donors' samples.

This clone was picked up a small number of times. CDR3 loop: CASSHPRTGGYGYTF. CDR3 nucleotide sequence: TGTGCCAGCAGCCATCCTCGGACAGGGGGCTATGGCTACACCTTC. This chain uses TRBV9 with TRBJ1-2; TRBD1 matches 10 bases. Germline lookup yields CDR1 SGDLS and CDR2 YYNGEE. The trim removed 4 bases at V and 4 bases at J, leaving 7 bases unmatched. CDR3 length: 15 amino acids.

The chain uses TRBV6-5 and TRBJ2-1; D is unresolved. V shed 2 bases and J shed 0 bases, with 5 bases lying between them. This CDR3 comprises 14 residues. The germline gives CDR1 MNHEY, CDR2 SVGAGI. The CDR3 reads CASSYRSSYNEQFF. In DNA, the CDR3 is TGTGCCAGCAGTTACAGGAGCTCCTACAATGAGCAGTTCTTC.

The chain uses TRBV10-3 and TRBJ1-1; 9 bases are shared with TRBD1. This CDR3 is built from 16 residues. The germline CDR1 and CDR2 sequences are ENHRY and SYGVKD. Trimming took 3 bases from V and 5 from J; bases not matched to a gene: 10. The CDR3 DNA sequence: TGTGCCATCAGTGAAGTTGGACAGGGGCCGTCGACTGAAGCTTTCTTT. Translating gives CAISEVGQGPSTEAFF.

V and J are TRBV7-7 and TRBJ2-5, with TRBD2 matching over 7 bases. This CDR3 comprises 15 residues. Trimming took 2 bases from V and 5 from J; bases not matched to a gene: 8. CDR1 and CDR2 from the germline V gene are SSHAT and FNYEAQ (reference sequence). CDR3 in amino acids: CASSLLGGSGETQYF. For the CDR3, the DNA is TGTGCCAGCAGCTTACTCGGCGGGAGCGGCGAGACCCAGTACTTC. Full variable domain (outside the CDR3, taken from reference TRBV7-7 and TRBJ2-5): GAGVSQSPRYKVTKRGQDVTLRCDPISSHATLYWYQQALGQGPEFLTYFNYEAQPDKSGLPSDRFSAERPEGSISTLTIQRTEQRDSAMYRCASSLLGGSGETQYFGPGTRLLVL.

This chain uses TRBV25-1 with TRBJ2-1, with D possibly being TRBD1 (6 bases). This CDR3 has 13 residues. Trimming shortened V by 3 bases and J by 6 bases, and 9 bases separated the two germline ends. The V gene's germline CDR1 is MGHDK and CDR2 SYGVNS. The CDR3 bases are TGTGCCAGCAGTGAGGGGGCGCGCAATGAGCAGTTCTTC. As protein: CASSEGARNEQFF.

This clone was observed a handful of times. This chain joins TRBV7-2 and TRBJ1-2, with 9 bases that match TRBD1. The V gene end was trimmed by 1 base and the J gene end by 4 bases; junction bases not matched to a gene: 4. Germline CDR1 and CDR2: SGHTA and FQGNSA. The CDR3 totals 15 residues. CDR3 nucleotides: TGTGCCAGCAGCTTAGGACAGGGGGTATTCTATGGCTACACCTTC. This gives the protein CASSLGQGVFYGYTF.

This chain connects TRBV7-2 to TRBJ2-2; D is perhaps TRBD1 (5 bases). Between the trimmed V and J ends, which lost 3 bases and 4 bases, there was a span of 12 bases. The CDR3 extends over 15 amino acids. The V gene's germline CDR1 is SGHTA and CDR2 FQGNSA. Written as DNA, the CDR3 is TGTGCCAGCAGCTTGGCCAGGGTGAGCACCGGGGAGCTGTTTTTT. This translates into CASSLARVSTGELFF.

This chain links TRBV18 with TRBJ1-1; the D is unclear. V was pared by 3 bases and J by 4 bases, with 3 bases between. This CDR3 is 11 amino acids long. CDR1 is KGHSH, CDR2 LQKENI, per germline. The CDR3 is CASSPGTEAFF. For the CDR3, the DNA is TGTGCCAGCTCACCCGGCACTGAAGCTTTCTTT.

In its sample, this clone was seen once. The rearrangement joins TRBV27 to TRBJ2-5; D unresolved. The V and J ends lost 6 bases and 6 bases respectively, with 8 bases between them. The germline gives CDR1 MNHEY, CDR2 SMNVEV (reference sequence). CDR3 length equals 11 residues. As DNA, the CDR3 is TGTGCCAGCAGCTACCGCCAGACCCAGTACTTC. This translates into CASSYRQTQYF.

The V call is TRBV5-1, the J call TRBJ2-5; D is perhaps TRBD1 (6 bases). Trimming removed 2 bases at V and 4 bases at J, with 6 bases between. Germline CDR1 is SGHRS and CDR2 is YFSETQ. The CDR3 covers 12 residues. CDR3 amino acids: CASSFRGETQYF. CDR3 nucleotide sequence: TGCGCCAGCAGCTTCAGGGGAGAGACCCAGTACTTC.

This chain links TRBV4-1 with TRBJ2-1, with 8 bases that match TRBD2. CDR1 MGHRA and CDR2 YSYEKL come from the germline V gene. Germline trimming cut 0 bases from V and 2 bases from J; bases unmatched to any gene: 6. The CDR3 has 17 residues. The CDR3 reads CASSQDLSGGAYNEQFF. The CDR3 nucleotides are TGCGCCAGCAGCCAAGACCTCAGCGGGGGCGCCTACAATGAGCAGTTCTTC.

The chain joins TRBV30 to TRBJ2-1; 9 bases match TRBD2. Per germline, CDR1 GTSNPN and CDR2 SVGIG (reference sequence). This CDR3 is 14 amino acids long. The junction had 6 bases not matched to a gene; V was cut back by 4 bases and J by 5 bases. In nucleotides, the CDR3 is TGTGCCTGGAACCCCTGGACTAGCGACAATGAGCAGTTCTTC. Residues: CAWNPWTSDNEQFF.

The chain carries TRBV7-9 and TRBJ1-5, with unresolved D. This CDR3 is built from 14 residues. With 5 bases removed from V and 9 bases from J, the gap between germline ends came to 17 bases. Germline lookup yields CDR1 SEHNR and CDR2 FQNEAQ (reference sequence). The CDR3 nucleotides are TGTGCCAGCAGCCCCGAACGGCACCCAGGGCCCCAGCATTTT. Its translation: CASSPERHPGPQHF.

This clone was detected a few times. The chain uses TRBV18 and TRBJ1-6; 9 bases map to TRBD1. Germline values: CDR1 KGHSH, CDR2 LQKENI. The trim removed 5 bases at V and 2 bases at J, leaving 4 bases unmatched. There are 16 residues in the CDR3. The CDR3, as DNA: TGTGCCAGCTCAACGACAGGGGGGACCTATAATTCACCCCTCCACTTT. This encodes CASSTTGGTYNSPLHF.

The chain joins TRBV29-1 to TRBJ1-1; the D is unclear. Germline V gene lookup returns CDR1 SQVTM and CDR2 ANQGSEA. Trimming stripped 2 bases from V and 6 bases from J, with 13 bases between. CDR3 size: 13 residues. CDR3 nucleotide sequence: TGCAGCGTTGAAATTGGAAAAACAGCTGAAGCTTTCTTT. Translation gives CSVEIGKTAEAFF.

CDR3 in DNA: TGTGCCAGCAGTTTCGTCCGGACAGGGAGGAGAAACACCATATATTTT. Translated, it gives CASSFVRTGRRNTIYF. The chain carries TRBV6-6 and TRBJ1-3, with 8 bases that match TRBD1. Looked up from germline, CDR1 is MNHNY and CDR2 is SVGAGI (reference sequence). The CDR3 totals 16 residues. Trimming removed 4 bases from V and 5 bases from J; junction bases left unmatched: 10.

The genes are TRBV4-3 and TRBJ1-6; the D is unclear. The CDR3 covers 19 residues. Germline CDR1 reads LGHNA; CDR2 reads YSLEER. V gave up 0 bases and J gave up 0 bases, with 15 bases separating them. DNA for the CDR3: TGCGCCAGCAGCCAAGATAGTAGGCCAGGCCTCTCCTATAATTCACCCCTCCACTTT. Protein product: CASSQDSRPGLSYNSPLHF.

The gene calls are TRBV5-5 and TRBJ2-1, with D tentatively TRBD2 (6 bases). The CDR3 has 15 residues. Per germline, CDR1 SGHKS and CDR2 YYEKEE (reference sequence). Trimming left V 5 bases short and J 4 bases short, with 16 bases between. The CDR3 reads CASRSGFAGYNEQFF. The CDR3 nucleotides read TGTGCCAGCAGATCGGGATTCGCGGGGTACAATGAGCAGTTCTTC.

The chain carries TRBV19 and TRBJ1-1; 9 nucleotides line up with TRBD1. The J segment lost 0 bases and the V segment lost 4 bases, leaving 0 bases of the junction unmatched. The CDR3 is 14 residues long. Germline lookup yields CDR1 LNHDA and CDR2 SQIVND (reference sequence). DNA for the CDR3: TGTGCCAGTAGTAGACAGGGGGTGAACACTGAAGCTTTCTTT. This codes for CASSRQGVNTEAFF.

The chain carries TRBV2 and TRBJ1-1, with TRBD1 matching over 8 bases. This CDR3 has 14 amino acids. With V trimmed by 6 bases and J by 5 bases, 8 bases remained unmatched. CDR1 and CDR2 from the germline V gene are SNHLY and FYNNEI. In DNA form, the CDR3 reads TGTGCCAGCAGAGTTGACAGGGGAGGAACTGAAGCTTTCTTT. This translates into CASRVDRGGTEAFF.

This clone was found once. This rearrangement joins TRBV2 to TRBJ1-2; D possibly corresponds to TRBD1 (5 bases). The V and J ends lost 9 bases and 8 bases respectively, with 19 bases between them. The CDR3 loop spans 13 amino acids. Per germline, CDR1 SNHLY and CDR2 FYNNEI. For the CDR3, the DNA is TGTGCCAGGGTCGACCGTTCCCAGGGAGGCTACACCTTC. It encodes CARVDRSQGGYTF.

The chain couples TRBV9 to TRBJ2-7; 8 nucleotides line up with TRBD1. Germline V gene lookup returns CDR1 SGDLS and CDR2 YYNGEE. The trim removed 3 bases at V and 5 bases at J, leaving 4 bases unmatched. CDR3 length: 13 residues. CDR3 sequence: CASSAGQGDEQYF. The CDR3 DNA reads TGTGCCAGCAGCGCTGGACAGGGAGACGAGCAGTACTTC.

This rearrangement joins TRBV13 to TRBJ1-6, with D unclear. This CDR3 contains 17 residues. The germline V gene encodes CDR1 PRHDT and CDR2 FYEKMQ (reference sequence). Trimming shortened V by 1 base and J by 0 bases, and 10 bases separated the two germline ends. The CDR3 DNA sequence: TGTGCCAGCAGCTTAGTTGGAGGGAGCTCCTATAATTCACCCCTCCACTTT. Protein: CASSLVGGSSYNSPLHF.

To note about this clone: Other nucleotide sequences from this sample produce the same CDR3. The chain couples TRBV4-3 to TRBJ2-1, with 7 bases that match TRBD2. J was trimmed by 2 bases and V by 4 bases; bases with no gene match: 2. Germline CDR1 LGHNA, CDR2 YSLEER. CDR3 length: 14 amino acids. CDR3 sequence (DNA): TGCGCCAGCAGCCCCGGGACTACCTACAATGAGCAGTTCTTC. This gives the protein CASSPGTTYNEQFF.

The rearrangement joins TRBV18 to TRBJ2-7, with 10 bases fitting TRBD1. Germline CDR1 is KGHSH and CDR2 is LQKENI. The CDR3 runs to 13 residues. V lost 6 bases and J lost 5; bases outside the gene matches: 4. CDR3 region: CASSRDRGDEQYF. The CDR3 bases are TGTGCCAGCTCCAGGGACAGGGGCGACGAGCAGTACTTC.

The rearrangement links TRBV30 to TRBJ1-1; D may be TRBD1 (5 bases). Germline CDR1 and CDR2: GTSNPN and SVGIG (reference sequence). The CDR3 is 11 amino acids. The germline V and J ends were trimmed by 4 bases and 5 bases, with 8 bases remaining between them. The CDR3 DNA sequence: TGTGCCTGGATAGGGGCGACTGAAGCTTTCTTT. Translating it yields CAWIGATEAFF. Combining the CDR3 with reference TRBV30 and TRBJ1-1 gives the whole variable domain SQTIHQWPATLVQPVGSPLSLECTVEGTSNPNLYWYRQAAGRGLQLLFYSVGIGQISSEVPQNLSASRPQDRQFILSSKKLLLSDSGFYLCAWIGATEAFFGQGTRLTVV.

This clone was counted only a few times. This chain uses TRBV27 with TRBJ1-1; D is possibly TRBD1 (6 bases). The CDR3 runs 14 residues. The germline V gene encodes CDR1 MNHEY and CDR2 SMNVEV (reference sequence). The V gene lost 5 bases and the J gene lost 4 bases, with 14 bases spanning the gap. CDR3 nucleotide sequence: TGTGCCAGCAGTCCATTGAGGGGGAGCACTGAAGCTTTCTTT. Its translation is CASSPLRGSTEAFF.

This chain uses TRBV5-4 with TRBJ2-2, with no clear D. CDR3 size: 15 residues. Germline loops: CDR1 SGHNT, CDR2 YYREEE (reference sequence). V lost 0 bases, J lost 1 base, and 7 bases lay in between. The CDR3 protein is CASSLGQKNTGELFF. DNA for the CDR3: TGTGCCAGCAGCTTGGGGCAGAAGAACACCGGGGAGCTGTTTTTT. Drawing the rest from reference TRBV5-4 and TRBJ2-2, the complete variable domain is ETGVTQSPTHLIKTRGQQVTLRCSSQSGHNTVSWYQQALGQGPQFIFQYYREEENGRGNFPPRFSGLQFPNYSSELNVNALELDDSALYLCASSLGQKNTGELFFGEGSRLTVL.